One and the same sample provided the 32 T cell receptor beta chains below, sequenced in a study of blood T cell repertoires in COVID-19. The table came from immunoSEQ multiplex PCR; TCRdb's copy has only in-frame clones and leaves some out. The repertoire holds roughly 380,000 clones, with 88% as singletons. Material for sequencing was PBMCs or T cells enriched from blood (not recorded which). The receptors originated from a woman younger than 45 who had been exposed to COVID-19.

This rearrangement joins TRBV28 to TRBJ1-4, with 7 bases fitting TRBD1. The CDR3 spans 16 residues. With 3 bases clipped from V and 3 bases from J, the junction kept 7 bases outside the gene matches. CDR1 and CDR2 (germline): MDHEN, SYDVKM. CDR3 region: CASSFHQGQANEKLFF. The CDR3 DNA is TGTGCCAGCAGTTTCCATCAAGGACAGGCTAATGAAAAACTGTTTTTT.

DNA of the CDR3: TGTGCCAGCAGTGGCGGTGGTAACTATGGCTACACCTTC. Translation: CASSGGGNYGYTF. The chain employs TRBV28 and TRBJ1-2; D unclear. V shed 5 bases and J shed 1 base, with 8 bases lying between them. Germline V gene sequence: CDR1 MDHEN, CDR2 SYDVKM. This CDR3 is built from 13 residues.

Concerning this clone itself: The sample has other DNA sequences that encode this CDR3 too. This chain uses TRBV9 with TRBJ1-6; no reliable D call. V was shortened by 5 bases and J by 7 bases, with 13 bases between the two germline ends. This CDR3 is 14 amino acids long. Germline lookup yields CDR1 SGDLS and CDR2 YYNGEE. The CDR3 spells CASSRGQANSPLHF. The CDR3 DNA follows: TGTGCCAGCAGTCGCGGGCAGGCGAATTCACCCCTCCACTTT.

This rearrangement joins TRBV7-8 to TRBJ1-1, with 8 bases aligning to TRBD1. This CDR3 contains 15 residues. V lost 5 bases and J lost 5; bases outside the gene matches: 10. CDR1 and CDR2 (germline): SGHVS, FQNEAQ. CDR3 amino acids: CASSHRTGPGTEAFF. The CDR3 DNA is TGTGCCAGCAGCCACAGGACAGGGCCGGGGACTGAAGCTTTCTTT.

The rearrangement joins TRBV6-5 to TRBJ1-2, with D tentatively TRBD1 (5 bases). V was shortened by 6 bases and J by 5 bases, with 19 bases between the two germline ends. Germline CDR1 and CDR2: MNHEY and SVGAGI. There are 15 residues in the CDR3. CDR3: CASSGSRDGWYGYTF. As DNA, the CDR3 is TGTGCCAGCAGCGGTAGCAGGGATGGGTGGTATGGCTACACCTTC.

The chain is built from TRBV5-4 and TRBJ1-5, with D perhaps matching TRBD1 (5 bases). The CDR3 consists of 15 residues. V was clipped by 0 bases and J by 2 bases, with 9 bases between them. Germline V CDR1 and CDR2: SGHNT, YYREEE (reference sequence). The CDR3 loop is CASSLGGDGNQPQHF. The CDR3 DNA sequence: TGTGCCAGCAGCTTGGGGGGGGACGGCAATCAGCCCCAGCATTTT.

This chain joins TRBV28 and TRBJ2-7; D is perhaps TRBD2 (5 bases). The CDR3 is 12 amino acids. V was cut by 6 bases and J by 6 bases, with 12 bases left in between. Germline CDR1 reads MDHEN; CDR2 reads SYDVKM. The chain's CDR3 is CASSPSGSEQYF. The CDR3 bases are TGTGCCAGCAGCCCAAGCGGATCCGAGCAGTACTTC.

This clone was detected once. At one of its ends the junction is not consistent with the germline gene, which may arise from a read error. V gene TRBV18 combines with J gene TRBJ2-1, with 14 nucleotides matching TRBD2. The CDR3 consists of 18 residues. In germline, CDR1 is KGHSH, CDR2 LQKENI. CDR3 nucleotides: TGTGCCAGCTCACCAGGGACTAGCGGGAGATTCTCCCACAATGAGCAGTTCTTC. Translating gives CASSPGTSGRFSHNEQFF.

The CDR3 reads CASSPRQGAYEQYF. As DNA, the CDR3 is TGTGCCAGCAGCCCCCGACAGGGGGCATACGAGCAGTACTTC. V is TRBV7-9 and J is TRBJ2-7; 10 positions agree with TRBD1. Looked up from germline, CDR1 is SEHNR and CDR2 is FQNEAQ (reference sequence). The V and J ends lost 5 bases and 4 bases, in that order; junction bases with no gene match: 5. The CDR3 contains 14 residues. The full variable domain, with the rest looked up from reference TRBV7-9 and TRBJ2-7, is DTGVSQNPRHKITKRGQNVTFRCDPISEHNRLYWYRQTLGQGPEFLTYFQNEAQLEKSRLLSDRFSAERPKGSFSTLEIQRTEQGDSAMYLCASSPRQGAYEQYFGPGTRLTVT.

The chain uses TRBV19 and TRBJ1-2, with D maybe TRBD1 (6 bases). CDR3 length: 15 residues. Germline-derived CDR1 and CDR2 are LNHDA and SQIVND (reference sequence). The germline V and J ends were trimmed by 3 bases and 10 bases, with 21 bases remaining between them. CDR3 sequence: CASSISGTGQRDYTF. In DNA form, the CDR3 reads TGTGCCAGTAGTATTTCCGGGACGGGACAACGGGACTACACCTTC.

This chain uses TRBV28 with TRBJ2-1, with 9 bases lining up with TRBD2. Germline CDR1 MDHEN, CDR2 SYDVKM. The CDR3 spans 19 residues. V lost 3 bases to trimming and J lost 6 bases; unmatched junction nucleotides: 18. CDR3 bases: TGTGCCAGCAGTTTGTCCGGGACTAGCCGCTGGGATAGATCCAATGAGCAGTTCTTC. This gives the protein CASSLSGTSRWDRSNEQFF.

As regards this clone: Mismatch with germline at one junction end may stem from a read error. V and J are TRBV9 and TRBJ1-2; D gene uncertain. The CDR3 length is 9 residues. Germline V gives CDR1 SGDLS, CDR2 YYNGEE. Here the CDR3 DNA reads TGTGCCAGCAGCACCTCCGGTCCCTTC. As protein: CASSTSGPF.

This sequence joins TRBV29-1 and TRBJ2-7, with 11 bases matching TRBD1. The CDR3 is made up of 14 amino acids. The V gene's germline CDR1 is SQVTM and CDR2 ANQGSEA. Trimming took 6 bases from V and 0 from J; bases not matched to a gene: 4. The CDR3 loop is CSVQGTGGSYEQYF. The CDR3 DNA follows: TGCAGCGTCCAAGGGACAGGGGGCTCCTACGAGCAGTACTTC.

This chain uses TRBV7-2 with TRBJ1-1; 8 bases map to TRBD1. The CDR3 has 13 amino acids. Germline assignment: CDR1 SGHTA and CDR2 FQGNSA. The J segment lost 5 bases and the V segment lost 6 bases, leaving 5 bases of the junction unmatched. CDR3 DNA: TGTGCCAGCAGGGCAGGGGGCGAGACTGAAGCTTTCTTT. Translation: CASRAGGETEAFF.

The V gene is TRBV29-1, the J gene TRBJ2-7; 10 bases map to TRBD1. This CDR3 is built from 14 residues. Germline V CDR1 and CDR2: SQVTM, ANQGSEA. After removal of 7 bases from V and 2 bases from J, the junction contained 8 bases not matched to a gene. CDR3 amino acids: CSGLTGGMTYEQYF. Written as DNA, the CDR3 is TGCAGCGGGCTGACAGGGGGCATGACCTACGAGCAGTACTTC.

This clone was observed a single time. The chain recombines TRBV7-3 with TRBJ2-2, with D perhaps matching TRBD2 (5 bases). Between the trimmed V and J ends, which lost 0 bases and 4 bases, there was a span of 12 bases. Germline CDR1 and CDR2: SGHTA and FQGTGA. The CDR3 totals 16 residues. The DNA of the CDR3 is TGTGCCAGCAGCTTAACCGGCATCGGAGGCACCGGGGAGCTGTTTTTT. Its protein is CASSLTGIGGTGELFF.

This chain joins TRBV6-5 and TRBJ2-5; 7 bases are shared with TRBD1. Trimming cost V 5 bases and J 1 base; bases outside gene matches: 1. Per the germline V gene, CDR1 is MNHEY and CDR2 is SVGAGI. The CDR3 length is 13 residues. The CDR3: CASSRDSQETQYF. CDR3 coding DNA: TGTGCCAGCAGTCGGGACAGCCAAGAGACCCAGTACTTC.

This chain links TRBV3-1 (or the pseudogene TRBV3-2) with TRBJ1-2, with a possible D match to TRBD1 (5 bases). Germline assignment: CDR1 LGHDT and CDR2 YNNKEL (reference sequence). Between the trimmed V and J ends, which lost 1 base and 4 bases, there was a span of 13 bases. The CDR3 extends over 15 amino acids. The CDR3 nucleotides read TGTGCCAGCAGCCAAGCGCCAGGCGGGGGCTATGGCTACACCTTC. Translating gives CASSQAPGGGYGYTF.

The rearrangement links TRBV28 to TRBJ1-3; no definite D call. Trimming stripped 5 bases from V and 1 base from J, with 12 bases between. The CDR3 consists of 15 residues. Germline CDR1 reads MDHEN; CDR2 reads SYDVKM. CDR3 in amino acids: CASSPLSGSGNTIYF. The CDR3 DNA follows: TGTGCCAGCAGTCCCCTCTCGGGTTCTGGAAACACCATATATTTT.

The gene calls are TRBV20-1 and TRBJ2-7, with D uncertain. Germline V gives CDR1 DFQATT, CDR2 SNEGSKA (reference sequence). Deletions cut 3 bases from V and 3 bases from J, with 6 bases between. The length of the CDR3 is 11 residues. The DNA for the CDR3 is TGCAGTGCTAGCTACGGCTACGAGCAGTACTTC. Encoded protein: CSASYGYEQYF.

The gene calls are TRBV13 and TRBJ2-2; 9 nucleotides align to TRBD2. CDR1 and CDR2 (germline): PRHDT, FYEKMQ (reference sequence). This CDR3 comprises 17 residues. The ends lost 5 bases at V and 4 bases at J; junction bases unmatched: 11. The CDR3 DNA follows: TGTGCCAGCAGCCCGACGCCGGGACTAGCCCTCACCGGGGAGCTGTTTTTT. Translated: CASSPTPGLALTGELFF.

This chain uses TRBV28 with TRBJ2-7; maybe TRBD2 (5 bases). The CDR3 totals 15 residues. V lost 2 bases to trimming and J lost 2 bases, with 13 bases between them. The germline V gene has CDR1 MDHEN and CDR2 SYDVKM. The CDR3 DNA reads TGTGCCAGCAGTTTAGCCGGGGTGAAACCCTACGAGCAGTACTTC. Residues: CASSLAGVKPYEQYF.

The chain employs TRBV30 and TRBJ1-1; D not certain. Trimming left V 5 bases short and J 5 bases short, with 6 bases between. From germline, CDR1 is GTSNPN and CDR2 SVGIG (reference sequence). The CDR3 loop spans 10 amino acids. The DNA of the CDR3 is TGTGCCTGGGAGAGGACTGAAGCTTTCTTT. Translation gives CAWERTEAFF.

The CDR3 sequence: CASSLSLGQGGYGYTF. DNA of the CDR3: TGTGCCAGCAGTTTAAGCCTCGGACAGGGGGGATATGGCTACACCTTC. The chain recombines TRBV28 with TRBJ1-2; 10 positions agree with TRBD1. Germline CDR1 and CDR2: MDHEN and SYDVKM. Trimming at V came to 2 bases and at J to 5 bases, leaving 8 bases not matched to a gene. The CDR3 extends over 16 amino acids.

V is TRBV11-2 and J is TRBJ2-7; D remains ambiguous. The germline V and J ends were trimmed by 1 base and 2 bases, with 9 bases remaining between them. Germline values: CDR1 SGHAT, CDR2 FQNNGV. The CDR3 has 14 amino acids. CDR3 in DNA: TGTGCCAGCAGCTTAGCAGTCACTACCTACGAGCAGTACTTC. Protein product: CASSLAVTTYEQYF.

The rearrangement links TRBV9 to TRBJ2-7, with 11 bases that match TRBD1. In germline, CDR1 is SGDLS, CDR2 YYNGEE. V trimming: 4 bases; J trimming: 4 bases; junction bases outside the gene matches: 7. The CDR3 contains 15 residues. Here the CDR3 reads CASSPRTGGGYEQYF. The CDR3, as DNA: TGTGCCAGCAGCCCAAGGACAGGGGGCGGATACGAGCAGTACTTC.

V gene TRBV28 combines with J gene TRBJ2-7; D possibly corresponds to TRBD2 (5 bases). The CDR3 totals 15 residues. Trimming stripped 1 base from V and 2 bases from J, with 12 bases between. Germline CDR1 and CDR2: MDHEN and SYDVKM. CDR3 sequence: CASSLLGREPYEQYF. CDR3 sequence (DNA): TGTGCCAGCAGTTTATTAGGACGGGAACCCTACGAGCAGTACTTC.

The CDR3 region is CASSYGGQGYEQYF. CDR3 nucleotide sequence: TGTGCCAGCAGTTACGGGGGACAGGGCTACGAGCAGTACTTC. The V gene is TRBV6-5, the J gene TRBJ2-7, with 9 bases that match TRBD1. The CDR3 runs to 14 residues. Germline lookup yields CDR1 MNHEY and CDR2 SVGAGI. V gave up 2 bases and J gave up 3 bases; unmatched junction bases: 2.

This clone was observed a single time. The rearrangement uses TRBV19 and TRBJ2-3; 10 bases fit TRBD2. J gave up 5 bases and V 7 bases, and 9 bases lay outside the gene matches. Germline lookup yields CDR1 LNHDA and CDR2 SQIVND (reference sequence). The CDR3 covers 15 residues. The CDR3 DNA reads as TGTGCCAGTATAAGCGGGAGGGCCGATGAAGATACGCAGTATTTT. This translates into CASISGRADEDTQYF.

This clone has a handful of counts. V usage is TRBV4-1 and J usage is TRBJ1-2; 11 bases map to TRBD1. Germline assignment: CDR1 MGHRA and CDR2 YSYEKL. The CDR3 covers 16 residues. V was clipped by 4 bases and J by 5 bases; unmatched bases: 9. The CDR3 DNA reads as TGCGCCAGCAGCCCCGGACAGGGGGCTGGGTTGTATGGCTACACCTTC. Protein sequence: CASSPGQGAGLYGYTF.

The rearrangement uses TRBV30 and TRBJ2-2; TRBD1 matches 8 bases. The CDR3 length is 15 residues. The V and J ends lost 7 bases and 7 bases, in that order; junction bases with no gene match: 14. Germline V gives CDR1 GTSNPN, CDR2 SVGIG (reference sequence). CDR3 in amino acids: CAYEVGAGGFGELFF. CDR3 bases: TGTGCCTACGAGGTTGGGGCAGGGGGCTTCGGGGAGCTGTTTTTT.

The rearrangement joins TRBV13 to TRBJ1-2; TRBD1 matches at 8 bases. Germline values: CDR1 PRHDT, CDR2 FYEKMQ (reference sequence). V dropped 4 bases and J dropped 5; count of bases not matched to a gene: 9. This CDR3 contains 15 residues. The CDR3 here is CASSYRPNRGYGYTF. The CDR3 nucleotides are TGTGCCAGCAGCTACCGACCCAACAGGGGGTATGGCTACACCTTC.